Presented here are 32 T cell receptor beta chains from one specimen sequenced in a study of CD8+CD57+ T cells in acquired aplastic anemia. Flow cytometry had shown expanded CD8+CD57+ cells in the patients chosen for sequencing. Genomic DNA templated the TCR beta VDJ and CDR3 profiling. TCRdb re-called the reads with MiXCR, one entry per CDR3 protein. The data contain around 200,000 distinct CDR3 sequences, roughly 45% of them singletons. Material for sequencing was sorted CD4+, CD8+, or CD8+CD57+ T cells (not recorded which) from PBMCs. The source is a human donor with aplastic anemia.

In this sample, this clonotype turned up many times. The rearrangement joins TRBV24-1 to TRBJ2-1; no clear D. The V end was cut by 4 bases, the J end by 5 bases, with 14 bases between. The germline V gene has CDR1 KGHDR and CDR2 SFDVKD. CDR3 length: 15 amino acids. The CDR3: CATSEASARHNEQFF. CDR3 DNA: TGTGCCACCAGTGAGGCTAGTGCTAGGCACAATGAGCAGTTCTTC.

The CDR3: CASSSDSQETQYF. The CDR3, as DNA: TGTGCCAGCAGTTCTGACAGTCAAGAGACCCAGTACTTC. The chain combines TRBV2 with TRBJ2-5; perhaps TRBD1 as D (5 bases). From germline, CDR1 is SNHLY and CDR2 FYNNEI. There are 13 residues in the CDR3. Deletions cut 5 bases from V and 2 bases from J, with 9 bases between.

This clonotype has at least ten counts. V gene TRBV12-3 or TRBV12-4 combines with J gene TRBJ1-1, with no clear D. This CDR3 is built from 10 residues. Trimming cost V 6 bases and J 10 bases, with 9 bases left between them. The CDR3 loop reads CASSGNRAFF. In DNA form, the CDR3 reads TGTGCCAGCAGCGGAAACCGAGCTTTCTTT.

The chain is built from TRBV24-1 and TRBJ2-7, with D unresolved. This CDR3 spans 12 amino acids. V shed 1 base and J shed 1 base, with 1 base lying between them. Germline V CDR1 and CDR2: KGHDR, SFDVKD. CDR3: CATSDFSYEQYF. As DNA, the CDR3 is TGTGCCACCAGTGATTTTTCCTACGAGCAGTACTTC.

Concerning this clonotype: One base away lies a much larger clone, so this may be a sequencing read error. This chain uses TRBV9 with TRBJ1-2; D remains unclear. The CDR3 is made up of 14 amino acids. Germline assignment: CDR1 SGDLS and CDR2 YYNGEE. CDR3 sequence reads: CASSPPGRNYGYAF. The CDR3 DNA reads TGTGCCAGCAGCCCCCCCGGTCGGAACTATGGCTACGCCTTC.

Comment on this clonotype: A clone one base away is much larger, so this may be a read error. V and J are TRBV5-5 and TRBJ1-6, with D possibly being TRBD1 (5 bases). The CDR3 spans 17 residues. The germline CDR1 and CDR2 sequences are SGHKS and YYEKEE (reference sequence). Between the trimmed V and J ends, which lost 3 bases and 6 bases, there was a span of 19 bases. The CDR3 DNA reads as TGTGCCAGCAGCTGGGAATCGGGGGGGGGTGGTAATTCACCCCTCCACTTT. Encoded protein: CASSWESGGGGNSPLHF.

The chain combines TRBV24-1 with TRBJ1-6; no firm D call. Germline V lookup: CDR1 KGHDR, CDR2 SFDVKD. CDR3 length: 12 residues. Trimming cost V 4 bases and J 15 bases, with 12 bases left between them. The CDR3 DNA reads TGTGCCACCAGTGAGTCCAACAGAGGCCTCCACTTT. Protein sequence: CATSESNRGLHF.

This clonotype was counted ten times or more. V usage is TRBV3-1 and J usage is TRBJ2-7; 7 nucleotides align to TRBD1. V lost 1 base, J lost 2 bases, and 5 bases stayed unmatched. Germline lookup yields CDR1 LGHDT and CDR2 YNNKEL (reference sequence). This CDR3 has 15 residues. The CDR3 is CASSQGRQGAYEQYF. DNA of the CDR3: TGTGCCAGCAGCCAAGGCAGACAGGGTGCCTACGAGCAGTACTTC.

Concerning this clonotype itself: A much more abundant neighbour one base away suggests this may be a read error. V and J are TRBV19 and TRBJ2-2; D may be TRBD1 (6 bases). This CDR3 region has 15 residues. Trimming left V 4 bases short and J 9 bases short, with 18 bases between. CDR1 and CDR2 (germline): LNHDA, SQIVND (reference sequence). CDR3 sequence: CASSTEQQDRRELFF. For the CDR3, the DNA is TGTGCCAGTAGTACAGAGCAGCAGGACAGAAGGGAGCTGTTTTTT.

CDR3 DNA: TGTGCCAGCAGCCGAAATAGGGAACCGAAGTATTTT. Its protein is CASSRNREPKYF. The gene calls are TRBV12-3 or TRBV12-4 and TRBJ2-3; no reliable D call. The V and J ends lost 6 bases and 13 bases respectively, with 17 bases between them. The CDR3 spans 12 residues.

This clonotype was counted ten times or more. The chain has TRBV13 and TRBJ1-1; TRBD1 might be the D (6 bases). V lost 5 bases to trimming and J lost 1 base, with 17 bases between them. Per germline, CDR1 PRHDT and CDR2 FYEKMQ (reference sequence). The CDR3 spans 16 residues. CDR3 in DNA: TGTGCCAGCAGCCAGTATAGGGGGTTGGGGAACACTGAAGCTTTCTTT. Its protein product is CASSQYRGLGNTEAFF.

V usage is TRBV2 and J usage is TRBJ2-7; weak D call: TRBD1 (5 bases). CDR3 length: 15 amino acids. Germline assignment: CDR1 SNHLY and CDR2 FYNNEI. V was pared by 5 bases and J by 4 bases, with 18 bases between. The CDR3, as DNA: TGTGCCAGCAGTTTAAGGCGACAGTTTCCGTACGAGCAGTACTTC. It encodes CASSLRRQFPYEQYF. Filled out from reference TRBV2 and TRBJ2-7, the complete variable domain reads EPEVTQTPSHQVTQMGQEVILRCVPISNHLYFYWYRQILGQKVEFLVSFYNNEISEKSEIFDDQFSVERPDGSNFTLKIRSTKLEDSAMYFCASSLRRQFPYEQYFGPGTRLTVT.

This clonotype has a count of ten or more. The gene calls are TRBV4-1 and TRBJ1-5; TRBD1 agrees at 7 bases. Germline lookup yields CDR1 MGHRA and CDR2 YSYEKL. The V segment lost 4 bases and the J segment 8 bases; nucleotides outside the gene matches: 8. The CDR3 runs to 14 residues. The DNA of the CDR3 is TGCGCCAGCAGCCTTCGACAGGGTGACGAGCCCCAGCATTTT. Amino acids: CASSLRQGDEPQHF.

V is TRBV2 and J is TRBJ1-4; D is perhaps TRBD1 (5 bases). This CDR3 has 13 residues. Trimming removed 8 bases at V and 5 bases at J, with 12 bases between. Per the germline V gene, CDR1 is SNHLY and CDR2 is FYNNEI. The CDR3, as DNA: TGTGCCAGCGAGGCAGGGCTAAATGAAAAACTGTTTTTT. Protein sequence: CASEAGLNEKLFF.

To note about this clonotype: A much larger clone sits a single nucleotide away, making a read error possible. The gene calls are TRBV10-3 and TRBJ2-1; 7 bases fit TRBD1. J lost 5 bases, V lost 11 bases, and 12 bases had no gene match. The germline CDR1 and CDR2 sequences are ENHRY and SYGVKD. This CDR3 comprises 14 residues. CDR3 amino acids: CAGSYRDRDNEQFF. The CDR3 DNA sequence: TGTGCCGGCAGTTACCGGGACAGAGACAATGAGCAGTTCTTC.

This clonotype was seen many times. The chain is built from TRBV10-3 and TRBJ2-7; 7 bases map to TRBD2. Germline loops: CDR1 ENHRY, CDR2 SYGVKD. V shed 6 bases, J shed 7 bases, and the junction held 6 bases outside the gene matches. This CDR3 is 12 amino acids long. As DNA, the CDR3 is TGTGCCATCAGCTCCGGGGAGGGGGAGCAGTACTTC. It is translated as CAISSGEGEQYF.

The genes are TRBV29-1 and TRBJ2-2; the match to TRBD1 covers 7 bases. CDR1 is SQVTM, CDR2 ANQGSEA, per germline. V lost 0 bases and J lost 4; bases outside the gene matches: 8. This CDR3 has 16 amino acids. The CDR3, as DNA: TGCAGCGTTGAAGATTCGGGACAGTGGGGCACCGGGGAGCTGTTTTTT. This gives the protein CSVEDSGQWGTGELFF.

The chain links TRBV19 to TRBJ2-7; D possibly corresponds to TRBD1 (8 bases). The germline gives CDR1 LNHDA, CDR2 SQIVND (reference sequence). The CDR3 spans 12 residues. The V end lost 8 bases, the J end lost 9 bases, and 17 bases lay between the germline ends. The CDR3 reads CASGQQGGWQYF. CDR3 nucleotide sequence: TGTGCCAGTGGTCAACAGGGGGGGTGGCAGTACTTC.

This chain connects TRBV10-3 to TRBJ2-2; unclear D gene. This CDR3 is 14 amino acids long. Germline assignment: CDR1 ENHRY and CDR2 SYGVKD. V was clipped by 7 bases and J by 0 bases, with 9 bases between them. The CDR3 nucleotides are TGTGCCATCACCGGCGAACCGAACACCGGGGAGCTGTTTTTT. This codes for CAITGEPNTGELFF.

This clonotype has a count of ten or more. The V and J genes are TRBV19 and TRBJ1-6; weak D call: TRBD1 (5 bases). The germline V and J ends were trimmed by 7 bases and 7 bases, with 17 bases remaining between them. CDR3 length: 15 amino acids. Germline CDR1 is LNHDA and CDR2 is SQIVND (reference sequence). The CDR3 here is CASTMGDGKNSPLHF. In DNA, the CDR3 is TGTGCCAGTACCATGGGGGACGGCAAGAATTCACCCCTCCACTTT.

This clonotype has only one observation. V usage is TRBV2 and J usage is TRBJ1-6, with D perhaps matching TRBD1 (5 bases). Looked up from germline, CDR1 is SNHLY and CDR2 is FYNNEI. The germline V and J ends were trimmed by 9 bases and 5 bases, with 8 bases remaining between them. The CDR3 totals 12 residues. The CDR3: CASGDHNSPLHF. The CDR3 nucleotides read TGTGCCAGTGGGGACCATAATTCACCCCTCCACTTT.

This sequence joins TRBV10-3 and TRBJ2-5; 12 bases fit TRBD2. The J call may not be correct, given that the DNA end is closer to TRBJ2-1. From germline, CDR1 is ENHRY and CDR2 SYGVKD. The CDR3 is 15 residues long. The CDR3 here is CAIRKPSGRANEQFF. CDR3 nucleotide sequence: TGTGCCATCAGAAAGCCTAGCGGGAGGGCCAATGAGCAGTTCTTC.

V gene TRBV2 combines with J gene TRBJ2-2; TRBD1 is a possible D gene (6 bases). Trimming stripped 6 bases from V and 1 base from J, with 9 bases between. The germline V gene encodes CDR1 SNHLY and CDR2 FYNNEI. This CDR3 is built from 14 residues. The CDR3 DNA is TGTGCCAGCAGGGACAGTTTGAACACCGGGGAGCTGTTTTTT. Translating it yields CASRDSLNTGELFF.

This clonotype was recorded at least ten times. This sequence joins TRBV20-1 and TRBJ2-5; D unclear. V was trimmed by 1 base and J by 5 bases, leaving 8 bases between them. The CDR3 extends over 12 amino acids. From germline, CDR1 is DFQATT and CDR2 SNEGSKA (reference sequence). The CDR3 nucleotides read TGCAGTGCTAGAGGGTCCGGGGAGACCCAGTACTTC. Protein product: CSARGSGETQYF.

This sequence joins TRBV5-1 and TRBJ2-3, with TRBD1 as a possible D gene (5 bases). Germline V CDR1 and CDR2: SGHRS, YFSETQ. The germline V and J ends were trimmed by 0 bases and 0 bases, with 14 bases remaining between them. The CDR3 is made up of 17 amino acids. The CDR3 spells CASSLDTGATSTDTQYF. The CDR3 nucleotides read TGCGCCAGCAGCTTGGACACAGGTGCAACTAGCACAGATACGCAGTATTTT.

The chain recombines TRBV11-2 with TRBJ1-2; D remains unclear. Trimming left V 6 bases short and J 4 bases short, with 15 bases between. This CDR3 region has 14 residues. Germline V gene sequence: CDR1 SGHAT, CDR2 FQNNGV. CDR3 nucleotide sequence: TGTGCCAGCAGAACGACGAGCTGGGGCTATGGCTACACCTTC. This codes for CASRTTSWGYGYTF.

The chain carries TRBV6-2 or TRBV6-3 and TRBJ2-3; no firm D call. The CDR3 spans 12 residues. CDR1 is MNHEY and CDR2 is SVGEGT in the germline V gene. Trimming removed 2 bases at V and 9 bases at J, with 9 bases between. CDR3 residues: CASSYGLETQYF. In DNA form, the CDR3 reads TGTGCCAGCAGTTACGGGCTTGAGACGCAGTATTTT.

The chain combines TRBV20-1 with TRBJ2-7; TRBD1 matches 8 bases. In germline, CDR1 is DFQATT, CDR2 SNEGSKA (reference sequence). The CDR3 contains 14 residues. Trimming took 3 bases from V and 0 from J; bases not matched to a gene: 4. CDR3 bases: TGCAGTGCTAGCCCTACAGGGGGCTCCTACGAGCAGTACGTC. Protein product: CSASPTGGSYEQYV.

About this clonotype itself: A much larger clone sits a single nucleotide away, making a read error possible. V usage is TRBV5-1 and J usage is TRBJ2-5; D is possibly TRBD1 or TRBD2 (5 bases each). This CDR3 comprises 19 residues. The V and J ends lost 1 base and 7 bases respectively, with 29 bases between them. The germline gives CDR1 SGHRS, CDR2 YFSETQ. Here the CDR3 reads CASSLLWGWPGELGTTQYF. CDR3 nucleotide sequence: TGCGCCAGCAGCTTGCTGTGGGGGTGGCCAGGAGAACTAGGGACGACCCAGTACTTC.

This clonotype occurred many times. The CDR3 sequence: CASSVTGGANSPLHF. The CDR3 region has the DNA TGTGCCAGCAGTGTCACAGGGGGCGCGAATTCACCCCTCCACTTT. The rearrangement uses TRBV6-4 and TRBJ1-6, with 9 bases that match TRBD1. The CDR3 extends over 15 amino acids. The V gene end was trimmed by 4 bases and the J gene end by 7 bases; junction bases not matched to a gene: 5. CDR1 is MRHNA and CDR2 is SNTAGT in the germline V gene.

The chain joins TRBV2 to TRBJ2-3, with 9 nucleotides matching TRBD1. The CDR3 is 14 residues long. Trimming removed 6 bases from V and 4 bases from J; junction bases left unmatched: 5. From germline, CDR1 is SNHLY and CDR2 FYNNEI. The CDR3 spells CASRSGQGSDTQYF. CDR3 bases: TGTGCCAGCAGATCGGGACAGGGTTCAGATACGCAGTATTTT.

The chain is built from TRBV24-1 and TRBJ1-1; D is undetermined. The CDR3 loop spans 13 amino acids. CDR1 is KGHDR and CDR2 is SFDVKD in the germline V gene. The ends were cut back, 4 bases at V and 1 base at J, with 6 bases in the middle. This CDR3 is CATSDHKNTEAFF. The CDR3 DNA sequence: TGTGCCACCAGTGACCATAAGAACACTGAAGCTTTCTTT.